This T cell receptor (beta chain) derives from a study of molecular identifiers for immune sequencing clone quantification. The V end lost 6 bases, the J end lost 6 bases, and 12 bases lay between the germline ends. CDR3 length equals 12 residues. From germline, CDR1 is PRHDT and CDR2 FYEKMQ (reference sequence). Preparation methods for the bulk TCR libraries were those previously described, with listed TCR primers. TCRdb reprocessed the PCR reads via MiXCR and lists one record per CDR3 protein. The sample contains some 650,000 distinct CDR3 sequences, 20% of which appear only once. This clonotype was observed a handful of times.

The J gene is TRBJ2-7, the V gene TRBV13; perhaps TRBD1 as D (6 bases). This TCR came from a human donor in good health. Some libraries in this study had Jurkat cell RNA spiked in. Input material: naive CD8+ T cells from blood, with Jurkat cell RNA spiked in. The sample's subset: FACS-sorted CD8+CD4-CCR7+CD45RA+ naive T cells. The CDR3 region is CASSSGTSEQYF. DNA for the CDR3: TGTGCCAGCAGTTCCGGGACATCCGAGCAGTACTTC. Variable domain in full (rest from reference TRBV13 and TRBJ2-7): AAGVIQSPRHLIKEKRETATLKCYPIPRHDTVYWYQQGPGQDPQFLISFYEKMQSDKGSIPDRFSAQQFSDYHSELNMSSLELGDSALYFCASSSGTSEQYFGPGTRLTVT.